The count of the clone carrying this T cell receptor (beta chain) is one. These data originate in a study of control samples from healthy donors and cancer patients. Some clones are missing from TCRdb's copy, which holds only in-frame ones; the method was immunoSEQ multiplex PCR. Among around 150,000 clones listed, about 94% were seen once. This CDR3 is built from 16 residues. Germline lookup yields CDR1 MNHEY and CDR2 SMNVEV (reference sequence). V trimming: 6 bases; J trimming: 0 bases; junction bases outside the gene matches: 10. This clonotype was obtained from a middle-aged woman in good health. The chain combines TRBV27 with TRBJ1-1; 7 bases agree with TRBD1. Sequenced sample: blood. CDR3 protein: CASRPRDSTLNTEAFF. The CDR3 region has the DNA TGTGCCAGCAGACCCCGGGACAGCACCTTGAACACTGAAGCTTTCTTT.